This T cell receptor (beta chain) was recovered during a study of T cells in localized non-small cell lung cancer. Study-wide points: The study found T cell clonality highest in uninvolved adjacent lung, above tumor.

V was trimmed by 0 bases and J by 10 bases, leaving 7 bases between them. This CDR3 spans 11 amino acids. The germline gives CDR1 GTSNPN, CDR2 SVGIG (reference sequence). Assay used: immunoSEQ multiplex PCR; TCRdb lists only in-frame clones, some missing. The sample yields 70,000 to 80,000 clones, around nine tenths seen once. With respect to this clone: Its antigen is not identified.

The sample here was peripheral blood, taken before any cancer treatment. The TCR sequence derives from a woman aged 35 to 69 with stage I squamous cell lung carcinoma. The chain joins TRBV30 to TRBJ2-1; D uncertain. The CDR3 spells CAWSVRHEQFF. Written as DNA, the CDR3 is TGTGCCTGGAGTGTACGTCACGAGCAGTTCTTC.